Listed below are T cell receptor beta chains from one sample, sequenced in a study of blood T cell repertoires in COVID-19. Profiling relied on immunoSEQ multiplex PCR, and the TCRdb table lists in-frame clones only, not all of them. This sample has around 330,000 clones, with roughly 89% found just once. Sequencing was carried out using PBMCs or T cells enriched from blood (not recorded which). The receptors were sampled from a man in his fifties or sixties who had recovered from COVID-19. CDR3s include the opening cysteine and the closing phenylalanine or tryptophan. D genes are given only for firm matches. Some rows have no size entry. The others give once, few or many, or a class for an expanded clone.

TRBV7-9,TRBJ2-3,.,.,TGTGCCAGCAGCTCTAGCTACCGGTCCCATACGCAGTATTTT,CASSSSYRSHTQYF
TRBV2,TRBJ1-4,.,.,TGTGCCAGCAGTAAACAGGGTTCTAATGAAAAACTGTTTTTT,CASSKQGSNEKLFF
TRBV19,TRBJ2-7,.,TRBD1,TGTGCCAGTAGTATAACCCCGACAGGGCCCCACGAGCAGTACTTC,CASSITPTGPHEQYF
TRBV5-5,TRBJ2-2,.,.,TGTGCCAGCAGCTTGGTACGGGGCGGGGAGCTGTTTTTT,CASSLVRGGELFF
TRBV5-1,TRBJ1-6,.,TRBD1,TGCGCCAGCAGCCCGACAGGGCTCGGTAATTCACCCCTCCACTTT,CASSPTGLGNSPLHF
TRBV19,TRBJ1-5,.,.,TGTGCCAGTAGCGGAGGGAGGGGGGATAGCAATCAGCCCCAGCATTTT,CASSGGRGDSNQPQHF
TRBV5-1,TRBJ1-3,.,.,TGCGCCAGCAGAATGGATATCAGGGAAGGAAACACCATATATTTT,CASRMDIREGNTIYF
TRBV12-3/TRBV12-4,TRBJ1-2,.,TRBD1,TGTGCCAGCAGGGACAGGTATGGCTACACCTTC,CASRDRYGYTF
TRBV29-1,TRBJ2-2,.,TRBD2,TGCAGCGTTCTCGGAGCTAGCGGGGGGGCCGGGGAGCTGTTTTTT,CSVLGASGGAGELFF
TRBV3-1/TRBV3-2,TRBJ2-5,.,.,TGTGCCAGCAGCCAAGATTTGAGGGGGGGCGAGACCCAGTACTTC,CASSQDLRGGETQYF
TRBV10-1,TRBJ1-1,.,TRBD1,TGCGCCAGCAGGATGGGACAGGGGCTGAACACTGAAGCTTTCTTT,CASRMGQGLNTEAFF
TRBV2,TRBJ2-5,.,TRBD1,TGTGCCAGCAGCCCTAACGGACAGGGGGGAGAGACCCAGTACTTC,CASSPNGQGGETQYF
TRBV19,TRBJ1-2,.,TRBD1,TGTGCCAGTAGTAATCCGGGACAGGGGGTAAATGGCTACACCTTC,CASSNPGQGVNGYTF
TRBV5-1,TRBJ1-3,.,TRBD1,TGCGCCAGCAGCCCTCTGACAGGGGATGGAAACACCATATATTTT,CASSPLTGDGNTIYF
TRBV30,TRBJ1-6,.,.,TGTGCCTGGAGAAGACAGCATAATTCACCCCTCCACTTT,CAWRRQHNSPLHF
TRBV10-3,TRBJ1-5,.,TRBD1,TGTGCCATCAGTGAGTCGGGACAGGGGTATCAGCCCCAGCATTTT,CAISESGQGYQPQHF
TRBV2,TRBJ1-2,.,.,TGTGCCAGCAGAGGGGATTATAGGTACGGCTACACCTTC,CASRGDYRYGYTF
TRBV5-1,TRBJ2-3,.,.,TGCGCCAGCAGCTTGGAAATCGCGGTTCGAACGCAGTATTTT,CASSLEIAVRTQYF
TRBV7-9,TRBJ2-7,.,TRBD2,TGTGCCAGCAGCTTAGCAAGCGGGAGAGATTCCTACGAGCAGTACTTC,CASSLASGRDSYEQYF
TRBV5-1,TRBJ2-7,.,TRBD2,TGCGCCAGCACATCCGGGACTAGCGGGAGACCCTCCTACGAGCAGTACTTC,CASTSGTSGRPSYEQYF
TRBV14,TRBJ2-3,.,.,TGTGCCAGCAGCCACGGTATCGGGAGCACAGATACGCAGTATTTT,CASSHGIGSTDTQYF
TRBV9,TRBJ2-3,.,.,TGTGCCAGCAGCGTAGTGGCGGGCCCGAGCACAGATACGCAGTATTTT,CASSVVAGPSTDTQYF
TRBV2,TRBJ1-2,few,TRBD1,TGTGCCAGCAGTACAGGGGACTATGGCTACACCTTC,CASSTGDYGYTF
TRBV24-1,TRBJ1-1,.,TRBD1,TGTGCCACTATGGACAGGGGGGACACTGAAGCTTTCTTT,CATMDRGDTEAFF
TRBV7-2,TRBJ2-7,once,TRBD2,TGTGCCAGCAGCTTAGTGTGGACTAGCGGTTACGAGCAGTACTTC,CASSLVWTSGYEQYF
TRBV28,TRBJ2-3,.,.,TGTGCCAGCAGTCGGGCGGGCTTCACAGATACGCAGTATTTT,CASSRAGFTDTQYF
TRBV19,TRBJ2-1,.,TRBD2,TGTGCCGCGGGAATGCGGGGGGCCGATGAGCAGTTCTTC,CAAGMRGADEQFF
TRBV11-2,TRBJ1-4,.,.,TGTGCCAGCAGCTTAGAGGGGGCCGGTGAAAAACTGTTTTTT,CASSLEGAGEKLFF
TRBV30,TRBJ1-1,.,.,TGTGCCTGGACGACAACCGGGGGGACTGAAGCTTTCTTT,CAWTTTGGTEAFF
TRBV7-2,TRBJ1-6,once,TRBD1,TGTGCCAGCAACCGTGCCGGGACAGATAATTCACCCCTCCACTTT,CASNRAGTDNSPLHF
TRBV7-3,TRBJ1-3,.,TRBD1,TGTGCCAGCAGCTTCAGGGGGCTCGCTGGAAACACCATATATTTT,CASSFRGLAGNTIYF
TRBV28,TRBJ1-1,.,.,TGTGCCAGCAGTTTATACCGCCGGGTAGGAACTGAAGCTTTCTTT,CASSLYRRVGTEAFF
TRBV6-2/TRBV6-3,TRBJ1-2,few,.,TGTGCCAGCAGTGAGTTACAGGGTCGGAACTATGGCTACACCTTC,CASSELQGRNYGYTF
TRBV5-1,TRBJ1-2,.,.,TGCGCCAGCAGCTTGGTTACGACAGTAAACTATGGCTACACCTTC,CASSLVTTVNYGYTF
TRBV28,TRBJ2-7,.,TRBD1,TGTGCCAGCAGTTTAGGGACAGAGTACGAGCAGTACTTC,CASSLGTEYEQYF
TRBV11-2,TRBJ1-4,.,TRBD1,TGTGCCAGCAGCTCGATCATGGGACAGGGTAATGAAAAACTGTTTTTT,CASSSIMGQGNEKLFF
TRBV3-1/TRBV3-2,TRBJ2-5,.,.,TGTGCCAGCAGCCAAGAATTTAGCGAGAGAGAGACCCAGTACTTC,CASSQEFSERETQYF
TRBV6-6,TRBJ1-6,.,TRBD1,TGTGCCAGCAGTCTAACAGGGGCCGCCATAGATTCACCCCTCCACTTT,CASSLTGAAIDSPLHF
TRBV28,TRBJ1-1,.,.,TGTGCCAGCAGTTTCACGGAGGTAAGAGCTTTCTTT,CASSFTEVRAFF
TRBV5-1,TRBJ1-4,.,TRBD1,TGCGCCAGCAGCGCCGGGACAGATGGAGTATTTACTAATGAAAAACTGTTTTTT,CASSAGTDGVFTNEKLFF
TRBV5-1,TRBJ1-2,.,.,TGCGCCAGCAGCTTGGAGTCAGCTAACTATGGCTACACCTTC,CASSLESANYGYTF
TRBV5-4,TRBJ2-1,.,TRBD1,TGTGCCAGCAGCTTGGCCTTGGGACAGGGGTATGAGCAGTTCTTC,CASSLALGQGYEQFF
TRBV4-3,TRBJ2-7,.,TRBD1,TGCGCCAGCAGCCAATCCTTTAGGGGGACAGGGGCGGACGAGCAGTACTTC,CASSQSFRGTGADEQYF
TRBV15,TRBJ2-7,.,TRBD1,TGTGCCACCAGCATGGGGGGACAGGGACACTCCGAGCAGTACTTC,CATSMGGQGHSEQYF
TRBV7-6,TRBJ1-2,.,TRBD1,TGTGCCAGCAGCTTAGCCGGACAGGGAGGGGGTTGGACCTTC,CASSLAGQGGGWTF
TRBV19,TRBJ2-7,.,TRBD1,TGTGCCAGTAGTGAAACCAGGGGGTTGTACGAGCAGTACTTC,CASSETRGLYEQYF
TRBV5-4,TRBJ1-1,.,TRBD1,TGTGCCAGCAGTTTCCTCAGGGGGCGCCTGAACACTGAAGCTTTCTTT,CASSFLRGRLNTEAFF
TRBV7-9,TRBJ2-7,.,TRBD2,TGTGCCAGCAGCTTAGCCTTAGCGGGAGGGCCCTACGAGCAGTACTTC,CASSLALAGGPYEQYF
TRBV11-3,TRBJ2-1,.,TRBD2,TGTGCCAGCAGCTCGCGTGGGGGGGGAACGTACAATGAGCAGTTCTTC,CASSSRGGGTYNEQFF
TRBV28,TRBJ2-3,.,TRBD1,TGTGCCAGCAGTTTAATTGGACAGGGGGCAGATACGCAGTATTTT,CASSLIGQGADTQYF
TRBV23-1,TRBJ1-5,once,.,TGCGCCAGCAGTCACTCCACCGGGGTCAATCAGCCCCAGCATTTT,CASSHSTGVNQPQHF
TRBV5-1,TRBJ1-1,once,TRBD1,TGCGCCAGCAGCCTCACCCCAGGGGGGATGAACACTGAAGCTTTCTTT,CASSLTPGGMNTEAFF